Listed below are T cell receptor beta chains from one sample, sequenced in a study of response to subunit inactivated influenza vaccine. A single record per CDR3 protein comes from TCRdb applying MiXCR to the RT-PCR reads. The sample has more than 400,000 distinct CDR3 sequences, 10% to 11% seen once. The sample in question was PBMCs from blood, obtained roughly 46 days after vaccination. All receptors derive from a man aged 50 or older who received an inactivated influenza vaccine. Each CDR3 is given with its conserved first and last residue. The D gene is left open where the match is weak. The size entry is marked missing in some rows and otherwise reads once, few, many or a size class.

j_call	v_call	d_call	clone_size	cdr3_nt	cdr3_aa
TRBJ1-2	TRBV15	.	few	TGTGCCACCAGCGTAAAGGACAACTATGGCTACACCTTC	CATSVKDNYGYTF
TRBJ2-1	TRBV25-1	TRBD2	.	TGTGCCAGCAGTGTACCCTTTAGCGGGAGGGCAAATGAGCAGTTCTTC	CASSVPFSGRANEQFF
TRBJ2-7	TRBV29-1	.	many	TGCAGCGCCCAAGGGGGTCGGGAGCAGTACTTC	CSAQGGREQYF
TRBJ2-1	TRBV6-5	.	.	TGTGCCAGCAGTTACTCGTTAGAGCGGGCCAACTACAATGAGCAGTTCTTC	CASSYSLERANYNEQFF
TRBJ1-4	TRBV4-2	TRBD1	.	TGTGCCAGCAGCCACGGTGCCGACAGGGGGCGAAGTGAAAAACTGTTTTTT	CASSHGADRGRSEKLFF
TRBJ1-4	TRBV7-2	.	few	TGTGCCAGCAGCTTAGTTAGTAGGACTAATGAAAAACTGTTTTTT	CASSLVSRTNEKLFF
TRBJ1-6	TRBV2	.	few	TGTGCCAGCAGTGAAGCCGGTGTGGGTGGACCCCTCCACTTT	CASSEAGVGGPLHF
TRBJ2-1	TRBV7-2	.	.	TGTGCCAGCAGCCGGACATTCGCTGGTGAGCAGTTCTTC	CASSRTFAGEQFF
TRBJ1-4	TRBV9	.	few	TGTGCCAGCAGCCCTCAGACAGGTTTTAATGAAAAACTGTTTTTT	CASSPQTGFNEKLFF
TRBJ2-5	TRBV12-3/TRBV12-4	.	.	TGTGCCAGCAGCCCCACGGTAGAGACCCAGTACTTC	CASSPTVETQYF
TRBJ2-7	TRBV5-1	.	many	TGCGCCAGCAGCTTGGACATCTACGAGCAGTACTTC	CASSLDIYEQYF
TRBJ1-2	TRBV3-1	TRBD1	few	TGTGCCAGCACGGGGACAGCGGGAGGCTACACCTTC	CASTGTAGGYTF
TRBJ2-7	TRBV7-9	.	.	TGTGCCAGCAGCCCGTCTGAACGGGTGACCTACTACGAGCAGTACTTC	CASSPSERVTYYEQYF
TRBJ1-3	TRBV20-1	TRBD1	.	TGCAGTGCTAGAGGGGGACAGGGCAACACCATATATTTT	CSARGGQGNTIYF
TRBJ2-6	TRBV28	.	.	TGTGCCAGCAGTATCCGGCGGTACTCTGGGGCCAACGTCCTGACTTTC	CASSIRRYSGANVLTF
TRBJ1-5	TRBV6-1	TRBD1	few	TGTGCCAGCAGTAAGGACAGGGTCGTGGAAAATCAGCCCCAGCATTTT	CASSKDRVVENQPQHF
TRBJ1-3	TRBV5-1	.	.	TGCGCCAGCAGCTTGGATGAAGGGTCTGGAAACACCATATATTTT	CASSLDEGSGNTIYF
TRBJ1-2	TRBV6-2/TRBV6-3	.	many	TGTGCCAGCAGCCCCGGGACAAACTATGGCTACACCTTC	CASSPGTNYGYTF
TRBJ2-1	TRBV29-1	TRBD1	.	TGCAGCGTGGGAGACAGGGGCCTCTTAGCGCCCTCCTACAATGAGCAGTTCTTC	CSVGDRGLLAPSYNEQFF
TRBJ2-5	TRBV20-1	TRBD2	many	TGCAGTGTCACCGGGACTAGCGGAGAGACCCAGTACTTC	CSVTGTSGETQYF
TRBJ2-3	TRBV7-8	.	.	TGTGCCAGCAGCGACCGGGGAGGAGATACGCAGTATTTT	CASSDRGGDTQYF
TRBJ2-7	TRBV10-3	.	few	TGTGCCATTACCGCTCCCGACAGGAACTACGAGCAGTACTTC	CAITAPDRNYEQYF
TRBJ2-7	TRBV7-6	TRBD1	.	TGTGCCAGCAGCCCGAACAGGGGAAGGGCCGAGCAGTACTTC	CASSPNRGRAEQYF
TRBJ2-1	TRBV20-1	.	.	TGCAGTGGGCCCGGGAGTTTCAATGAGCAGTTCTTC	CSGPGSFNEQFF
TRBJ2-1	TRBV18	TRBD1	.	TGTGCCAGCTCACCACCGGACGCAGGGGGCTATAACAATGAGCAGTTCTTC	CASSPPDAGGYNNEQFF
TRBJ2-1	TRBV29-1	TRBD2	many	TGCAGCGTTGCACGGACTAGCGGGGTCGGCAATGAGCAGTTCTTC	CSVARTSGVGNEQFF
TRBJ1-2	TRBV28	.	few	TGTGCCAGCAGTACACTGCGGCCGGGACCGGCCGGCGTCTATGGCTACACCTTC	CASSTLRPGPAGVYGYTF
TRBJ2-5	TRBV5-1	.	.	TGCGCCAGCCGACACGACCCAGGGTTGGGGCAAGAGACCCAGTACTTC	CASRHDPGLGQETQYF
TRBJ2-5	TRBV7-6	.	.	TGTGCCAGCAGCGATATTTCGATTAGCACGGTGGGGGAGACCCAGTACTTC	CASSDISISTVGETQYF
TRBJ2-5	TRBV6-6	.	.	TGTGCCAGCAGCAACCAAGCTAGGACCCAGTACTTC	CASSNQARTQYF
TRBJ1-2	TRBV20-1	.	few	TGCAGTGCTAAGAGTTCCGAGGCTGGCTACACCTTC	CSAKSSEAGYTF
TRBJ2-5	TRBV29-1	.	.	TGCAGCGTTGAAGCGGCAGGCCGAGACCAAGAGACCCAGTACTTC	CSVEAAGRDQETQYF
TRBJ2-7	TRBV20-1	.	.	TGCAGTGCTAGGGGCACCAACTACGAGCAGTACTTC	CSARGTNYEQYF
TRBJ1-2	TRBV12-3/TRBV12-4	.	few	TGTGCCAGCAGCCCTCAGGCAGGGGCAGAAAACTATGGCTACACCTTC	CASSPQAGAENYGYTF
TRBJ2-1	TRBV7-9	.	few	TGTGCCAGCGGGCGGGAACTACTAGACAATGAGCAGTTCTTC	CASGRELLDNEQFF
TRBJ2-7	TRBV20-1	TRBD1	many	TGCAGTGCTAACATGGGTTTGGGACAGGGTAAGAACGAGCAGTACTTC	CSANMGLGQGKNEQYF
TRBJ2-3	TRBV10-3	TRBD2	many	TGTGCCATCAGTAAGACGAGCGGGAGTACAGATACGCAGTATTTT	CAISKTSGSTDTQYF
TRBJ2-3	TRBV13	TRBD2	.	TGTGCCAGCAGCTTAAGCCTTGCTGGAGGCCCGGGACTAGCGGGAATATCGGACACAGATACGCAGTATTTT	CASSLSLAGGPGLAGISDTDTQYF
TRBJ2-7	TRBV12-3/TRBV12-4	.	.	TGTGCCAGCAGCCCCTCGGGGAGGCTGAACCCCTACGAGCAGTACTTC	CASSPSGRLNPYEQYF
TRBJ2-7	TRBV2	TRBD1	.	TGTGCCGGAGGGACAGGGCGGAACTACGAGCAGTACTTC	CAGGTGRNYEQYF
TRBJ2-3	TRBV5-1	TRBD2	.	TGCGCCAGCAGCTTGGCAGGGACTAGCGGACCCACAGATACGCAGTATTTT	CASSLAGTSGPTDTQYF
TRBJ2-5	TRBV20-1	.	few	TGCAGTGCCCCAGACGGTTACTCGATAGAGACCCAGTACTTC	CSAPDGYSIETQYF
TRBJ1-1	TRBV6-2/TRBV6-3	.	many	TGTGCCAGCAGTTACTCGAATGGAGTGGGAGCTTTCTTT	CASSYSNGVGAFF
TRBJ2-1	TRBV24-1	TRBD2	few	TGTGCCACCGGGACTAGCGGGGGCTCCTACAATGAGCAGTTCTTC	CATGTSGGSYNEQFF
TRBJ2-3	TRBV2	.	.	TGTGCCAGCAGTGATGGGGTTACGCAGTATTTT	CASSDGVTQYF
TRBJ2-7	TRBV5-6	.	.	TGTGCCAGCAACGTAGGACGGGTAGACTACGAGCAGTACTTC	CASNVGRVDYEQYF
TRBJ2-5	TRBV7-9	.	.	TGTGCCAGCAGCTTGGTAGCCCTCCCCACCCAAGAGACCCAGTACTTC	CASSLVALPTQETQYF
TRBJ1-2	TRBV20-1	TRBD1	many	TGCAGTGCTAGGCCAGGGGGAAGTCTGGGCTACACCTTC	CSARPGGSLGYTF
TRBJ1-6	TRBV20-1	.	many	TGCAGTGCTAGAGGGGTACGGGAGACCTATAATTCACCCCTCCACTTT	CSARGVRETYNSPLHF
TRBJ2-1	TRBV28	TRBD2	many	TGTGCCAGCAGTACCTACGGGGGACTAGCGGACAATGAGCAGTTCTTC	CASSTYGGLADNEQFF